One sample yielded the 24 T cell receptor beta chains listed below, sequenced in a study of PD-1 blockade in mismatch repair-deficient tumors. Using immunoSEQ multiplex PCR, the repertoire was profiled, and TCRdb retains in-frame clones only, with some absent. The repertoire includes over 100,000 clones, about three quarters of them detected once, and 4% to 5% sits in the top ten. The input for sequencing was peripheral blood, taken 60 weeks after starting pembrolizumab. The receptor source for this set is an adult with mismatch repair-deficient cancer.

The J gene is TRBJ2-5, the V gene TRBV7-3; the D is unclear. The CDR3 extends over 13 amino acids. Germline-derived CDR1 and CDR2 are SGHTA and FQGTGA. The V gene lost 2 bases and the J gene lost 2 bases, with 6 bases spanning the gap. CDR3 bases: TGTGCCAGCAGCTTAGCTCGACAAGAGACCCAGTACTTC. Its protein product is CASSLARQETQYF.

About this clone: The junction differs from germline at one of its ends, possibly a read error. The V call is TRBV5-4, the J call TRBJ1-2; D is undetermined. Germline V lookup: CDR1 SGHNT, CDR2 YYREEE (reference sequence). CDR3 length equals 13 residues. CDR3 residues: CASSLLEDLRVVF. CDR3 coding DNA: TGTGCCAGCAGCTTATTGGAGGACCTTCGCGTCGTCTTC.

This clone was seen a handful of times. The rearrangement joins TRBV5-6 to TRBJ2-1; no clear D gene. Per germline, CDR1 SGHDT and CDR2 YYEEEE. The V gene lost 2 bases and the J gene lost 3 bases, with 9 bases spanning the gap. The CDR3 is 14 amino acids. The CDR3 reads CASSLKGYYNEQFF. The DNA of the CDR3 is TGTGCCAGCAGCTTAAAGGGCTACTACAATGAGCAGTTCTTC.

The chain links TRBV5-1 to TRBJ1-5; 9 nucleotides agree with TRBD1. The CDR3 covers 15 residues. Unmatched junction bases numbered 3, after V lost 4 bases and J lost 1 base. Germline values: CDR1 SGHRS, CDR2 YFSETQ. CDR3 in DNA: TGCGCCAGCAGCCCGGACAGGGGAAGCAATCAGCCCCAGCATTTT. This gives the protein CASSPDRGSNQPQHF.

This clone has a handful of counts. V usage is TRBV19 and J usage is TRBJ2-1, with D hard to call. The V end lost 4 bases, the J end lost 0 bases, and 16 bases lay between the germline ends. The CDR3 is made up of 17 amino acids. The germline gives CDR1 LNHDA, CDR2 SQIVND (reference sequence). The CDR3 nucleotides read TGTGCCAGTAGTACCTTTAGTCCGATTAGCTCCTACAATGAGCAGTTCTTC. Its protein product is CASSTFSPISSYNEQFF.

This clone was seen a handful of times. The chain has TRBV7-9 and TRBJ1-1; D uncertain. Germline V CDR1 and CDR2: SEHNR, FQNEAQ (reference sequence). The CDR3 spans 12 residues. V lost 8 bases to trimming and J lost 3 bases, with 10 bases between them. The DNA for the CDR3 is TGTGCCAGCGATCGACAAGACACTGAAGCTTTCTTT. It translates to CASDRQDTEAFF.

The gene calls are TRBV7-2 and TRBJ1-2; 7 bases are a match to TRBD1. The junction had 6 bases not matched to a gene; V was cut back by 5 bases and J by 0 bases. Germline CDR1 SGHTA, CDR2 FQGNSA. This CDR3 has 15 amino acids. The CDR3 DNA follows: TGTGCCAGCAGCCGATCTACAGGGGCTAACTATGGCTACACCTTC. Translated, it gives CASSRSTGANYGYTF.

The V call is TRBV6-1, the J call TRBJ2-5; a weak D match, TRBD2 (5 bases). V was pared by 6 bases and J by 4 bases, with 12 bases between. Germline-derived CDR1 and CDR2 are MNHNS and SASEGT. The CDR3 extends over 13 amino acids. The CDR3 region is CASSPTRAETQYF. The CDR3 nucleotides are TGTGCCAGCAGCCCCACTAGAGCAGAGACCCAGTACTTC.

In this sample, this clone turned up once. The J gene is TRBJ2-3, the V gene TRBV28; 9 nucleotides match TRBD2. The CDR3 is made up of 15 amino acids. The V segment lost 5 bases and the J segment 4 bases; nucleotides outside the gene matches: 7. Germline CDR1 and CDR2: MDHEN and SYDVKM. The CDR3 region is CASSAGGRVADTQYF. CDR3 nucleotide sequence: TGTGCCAGCAGTGCGGGAGGGAGGGTGGCAGATACGCAGTATTTT.

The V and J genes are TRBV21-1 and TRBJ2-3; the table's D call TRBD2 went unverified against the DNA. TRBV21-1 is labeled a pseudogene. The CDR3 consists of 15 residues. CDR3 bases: TGTGCCAGCAGCCGCGGGACTAGCGGGATATCTCCGCAGTATTTT. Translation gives CASSRGTSGISPQYF.

The CDR3 DNA sequence: TGTGCCAGCAGTACCGCAGACAGGGTATCTGGCTACACCTTC. It translates to CASSTADRVSGYTF. The chain is built from TRBV28 and TRBJ1-2; 7 nucleotides line up with TRBD1. Germline V gene data show CDR1 as MDHEN and CDR2 as SYDVKM. CDR3 size: 14 residues. V lost 5 bases, J lost 7 bases, and 10 bases stayed unmatched.

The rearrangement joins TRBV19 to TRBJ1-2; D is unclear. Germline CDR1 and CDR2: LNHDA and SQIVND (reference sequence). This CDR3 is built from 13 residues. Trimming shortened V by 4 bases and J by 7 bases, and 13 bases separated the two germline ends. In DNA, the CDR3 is TGTGCCAGTAGTAGGAGGACGGTTGGTGGCTACACCTTC. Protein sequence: CASSRRTVGGYTF.

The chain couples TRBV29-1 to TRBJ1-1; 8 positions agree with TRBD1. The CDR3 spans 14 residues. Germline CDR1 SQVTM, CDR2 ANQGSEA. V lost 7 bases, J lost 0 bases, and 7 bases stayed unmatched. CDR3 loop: CSAKLQGVNTEAFF. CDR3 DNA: TGCAGCGCAAAATTACAGGGGGTGAACACTGAAGCTTTCTTT.

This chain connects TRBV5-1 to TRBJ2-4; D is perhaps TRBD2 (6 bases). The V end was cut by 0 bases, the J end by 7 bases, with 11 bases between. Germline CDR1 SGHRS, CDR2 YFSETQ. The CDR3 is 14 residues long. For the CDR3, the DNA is TGCGCCAGCAGCTTGGACGGGAGTGGGAACATTCAGTACTTC. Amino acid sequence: CASSLDGSGNIQYF.

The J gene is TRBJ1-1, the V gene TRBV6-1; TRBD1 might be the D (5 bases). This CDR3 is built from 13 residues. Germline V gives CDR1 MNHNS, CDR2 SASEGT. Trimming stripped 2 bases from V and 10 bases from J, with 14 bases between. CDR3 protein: CASSEYTGGRAFF. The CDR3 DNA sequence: TGTGCCAGCAGTGAATATACAGGCGGGAGAGCTTTCTTT.

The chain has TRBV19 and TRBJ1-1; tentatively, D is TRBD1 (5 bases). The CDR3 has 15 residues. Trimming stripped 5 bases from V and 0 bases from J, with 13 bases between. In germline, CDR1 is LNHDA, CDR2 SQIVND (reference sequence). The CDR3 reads CASSRDRRMNTEAFF. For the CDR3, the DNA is TGTGCCAGTAGTCGGGACCGAAGAATGAACACTGAAGCTTTCTTT.

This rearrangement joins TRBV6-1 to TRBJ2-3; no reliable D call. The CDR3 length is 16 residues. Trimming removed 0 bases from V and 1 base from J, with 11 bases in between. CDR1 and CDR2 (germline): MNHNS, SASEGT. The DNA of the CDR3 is TGTGCCAGCAGTGAAGCTAGGTCTGCTCGCACAGATACGCAGTATTTT. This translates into CASSEARSARTDTQYF.

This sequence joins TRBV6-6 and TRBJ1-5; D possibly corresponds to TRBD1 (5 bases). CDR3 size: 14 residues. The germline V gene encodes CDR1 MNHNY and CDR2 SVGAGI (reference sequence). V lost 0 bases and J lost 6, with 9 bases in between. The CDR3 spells CASSYSMGVQPQHF. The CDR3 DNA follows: TGTGCCAGCAGTTACTCGATGGGGGTTCAGCCCCAGCATTTT.

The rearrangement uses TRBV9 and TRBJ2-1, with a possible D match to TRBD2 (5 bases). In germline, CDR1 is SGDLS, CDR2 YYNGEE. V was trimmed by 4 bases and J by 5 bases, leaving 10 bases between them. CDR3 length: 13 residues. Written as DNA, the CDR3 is TGTGCCAGCAGCCCCCCAGCGGACAATGAGCAGTTCTTC. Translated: CASSPPADNEQFF.

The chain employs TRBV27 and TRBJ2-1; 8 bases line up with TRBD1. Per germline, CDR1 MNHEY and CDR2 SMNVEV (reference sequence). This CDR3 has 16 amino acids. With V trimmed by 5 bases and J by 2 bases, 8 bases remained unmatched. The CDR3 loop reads CASSILSGQAYNEQFF. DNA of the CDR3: TGTGCCAGCAGTATACTGTCGGGACAGGCCTACAATGAGCAGTTCTTC.

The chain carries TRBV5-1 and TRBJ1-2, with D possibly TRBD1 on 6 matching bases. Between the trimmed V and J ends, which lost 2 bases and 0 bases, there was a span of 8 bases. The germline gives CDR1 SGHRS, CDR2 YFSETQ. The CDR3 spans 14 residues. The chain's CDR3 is CASSLGTTNYGYTF. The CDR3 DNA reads TGCGCCAGCAGCTTAGGGACAACTAACTATGGCTACACCTTC.

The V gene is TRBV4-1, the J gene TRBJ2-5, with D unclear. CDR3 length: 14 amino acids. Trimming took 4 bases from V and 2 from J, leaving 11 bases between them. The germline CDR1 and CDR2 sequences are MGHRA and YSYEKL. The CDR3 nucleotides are TGCGCCAGCAGCCCAATGACGGATCAAGAGACCCAGTACTTC. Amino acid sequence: CASSPMTDQETQYF.

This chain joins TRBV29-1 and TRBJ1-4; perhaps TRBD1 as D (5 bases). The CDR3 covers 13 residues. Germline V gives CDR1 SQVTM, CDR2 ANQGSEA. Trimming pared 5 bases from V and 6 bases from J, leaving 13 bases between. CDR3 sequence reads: CSVLDSGHEKLFF. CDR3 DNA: TGCAGCGTTCTAGATTCGGGACATGAAAAACTGTTTTTT. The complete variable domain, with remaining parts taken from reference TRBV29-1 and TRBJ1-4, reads SAVISQKPSRDICQRGTSLTIQCQVDSQVTMMFWYRQQPGQSLTLIATANQGSEATYESGFVIDKFPISRPNLTFSTLTVSNMSPEDSSIYLCSVLDSGHEKLFFGSGTQLSVL.

The CDR3 protein is CASSLVLAGPTDTQYF. The CDR3 bases are TGTGCCAGCAGCTTAGTACTAGCGGGACCCACAGATACGCAGTATTTT. J is TRBJ2-3 and V is TRBV7-9, with TRBD2 identical over 10 bases. The J segment lost 2 bases and the V segment lost 1 base, leaving 3 bases of the junction unmatched. Germline V gene lookup returns CDR1 SEHNR and CDR2 FQNEAQ (reference sequence). The CDR3 sequence is 16 residues long.